Below are 20 T cell receptor beta chains sequenced from a single sample in a study of OX40 agonist ivuxolimab in advanced cancers. Data came from immunoSEQ multiplex PCR; TCRdb stores just in-frame clones and leaves some out. Here the sample spans tens of thousands of clones, just under 75% being singletons. The material sequenced was CD4+ or CD8+ T cells sorted from blood, taken in a trial of the OX40 agonist ivuxolimab. The source is an adult with an advanced solid tumor such as melanoma, head and neck, liver or kidney cancer.

This chain's CDR3 is CASSLGLAGSPSYEQYF. The CDR3 DNA reads as TGTGCCAGCAGCTTAGGCCTAGCGGGGAGTCCCTCCTACGAGCAGTACTTC. The rearrangement links TRBV7-2 to TRBJ2-7, with 9 bases aligning to TRBD2. Germline trimming cut 1 base from V and 0 bases from J; bases unmatched to any gene: 7. CDR1 is SGHTA, CDR2 FQGNSA, per germline. The CDR3 contains 17 residues.

This clone was counted only a few times. V usage is TRBV4-2 and J usage is TRBJ1-1; no definite D call. The V end was cut by 3 bases, the J end by 0 bases, with 8 bases between. Germline assignment: CDR1 LGHNA and CDR2 YNFKEQ. This CDR3 has 14 residues. The DNA of the CDR3 is TGTGCCAGCAGCCATCCCTCGTTGAACACTGAAGCTTTCTTT. This gives the protein CASSHPSLNTEAFF.

This clone was observed a few times. The rearrangement uses TRBV28 and TRBJ1-1; D uncertain. The CDR3 sequence is 14 residues long. The V end lost 3 bases, the J end lost 0 bases, and 8 bases lay between the germline ends. The V gene's germline CDR1 is MDHEN and CDR2 SYDVKM. The CDR3 sequence is CASSFPTLNTEAFF. The CDR3, as DNA: TGTGCCAGCAGTTTTCCTACCCTGAACACTGAAGCTTTCTTT.

This chain links TRBV4-1 with TRBJ2-7; 7 bases map to TRBD2. Germline V lookup: CDR1 MGHRA, CDR2 YSYEKL. The CDR3 length is 14 residues. The J segment lost 4 bases and the V segment lost 1 base, leaving 4 bases of the junction unmatched. CDR3 coding DNA: TGCGCCAGCAGCCAAGGGACACTAGCGTACGAGCAGTACTTC. Its protein product is CASSQGTLAYEQYF.

This clone ranks as medium-sized. V usage is TRBV11-3 and J usage is TRBJ1-3; weak D call: TRBD1 (6 bases). CDR3 size: 14 residues. V shed 7 bases and J shed 0 bases, with 10 bases lying between them. The germline V gene has CDR1 SGHNT and CDR2 YENEEA. CDR3 in amino acids: CASTVRGSGNTIYF. In DNA form, the CDR3 reads TGTGCCAGCACCGTCAGGGGCTCTGGAAACACCATATATTTT.

In this sample, this clone turned up a few times. The chain combines TRBV19 with TRBJ2-3; D remains ambiguous. There are 15 residues in the CDR3. V shed 1 base and J shed 2 bases, with 10 bases lying between them. Germline lookup yields CDR1 LNHDA and CDR2 SQIVND (reference sequence). The CDR3 here is CASSIAGRYTDTQYF. CDR3 nucleotide sequence: TGTGCCAGTAGTATAGCCGGCAGATACACAGATACGCAGTATTTT.

This chain uses TRBV6-5 with TRBJ2-7; D is uncertain. The V gene lost 0 bases and the J gene lost 2 bases, with 5 bases spanning the gap. The germline V gene encodes CDR1 MNHEY and CDR2 SVGAGI. This CDR3 has 13 amino acids. The CDR3 DNA follows: TGTGCCAGCAGTTACTCCCCAGCCTACGAGCAGTACTTC. Amino acid sequence: CASSYSPAYEQYF.

The V and J genes are TRBV28 and TRBJ2-7, with D perhaps TRBD1 (5 bases). Trimming removed 8 bases from V and 6 bases from J, with 17 bases in between. This CDR3 region has 13 residues. Germline CDR1 is MDHEN and CDR2 is SYDVKM. Here the CDR3 reads CASRTTDRREQYF. The CDR3 coding sequence is TGTGCCAGCCGCACGACTGACAGACGCGAGCAGTACTTC. Supplemented by reference TRBV28 and TRBJ2-7, the full variable domain reads DVKVTQSSRYLVKRTGEKVFLECVQDMDHENMFWYRQDPGLGLRLIYFSYDVKMKEKGDIPEGYSVSREKKERFSLILESASTNQTSMYLCASRTTDRREQYFGPGTRLTVT.

The CDR3 protein is CSVEDRSSYEQYF. CDR3 sequence (DNA): TGCAGCGTTGAGGACAGGAGCTCCTACGAGCAGTACTTC. The gene calls are TRBV29-1 and TRBJ2-7, with 7 positions matching TRBD1. From germline, CDR1 is SQVTM and CDR2 ANQGSEA. This CDR3 region has 13 residues. V was pared by 3 bases and J by 0 bases, with 2 bases of the junction left unmatched.

By share, this clone ranks as medium-sized. The rearrangement links TRBV28 to TRBJ1-2; possible D gene TRBD1, 6 bases. The CDR3 runs 15 residues. Germline V gene sequence: CDR1 MDHEN, CDR2 SYDVKM. Trimming pared 3 bases from V and 7 bases from J, leaving 18 bases between. This chain's CDR3 is CASSLVGGASTGYTF. CDR3 nucleotide sequence: TGTGCCAGCAGTTTGGTGGGGGGCGCCTCGACTGGCTACACCTTC.

The V gene is TRBV7-9, the J gene TRBJ1-6; D remains unclear. V gave up 1 base and J gave up 2 bases, with 3 bases separating them. Looked up from germline, CDR1 is SEHNR and CDR2 is FQNEAQ (reference sequence). The CDR3 is 14 amino acids. The CDR3 loop is CASSLGAYNSPLHF. The CDR3 DNA reads TGTGCCAGCAGCTTAGGGGCCTATAATTCACCCCTCCACTTT.

This sequence joins TRBV7-8 and TRBJ2-5, with a possible D match to TRBD2 (6 bases). V was cut by 1 base and J by 4 bases, with 13 bases left in between. The germline V gene has CDR1 SGHVS and CDR2 FQNEAQ. The CDR3 loop spans 15 amino acids. The DNA of the CDR3 is TGTGCCAGCAGCTTAGTGGGGAGGAGCGGAGAGACCCAGTACTTC. This translates into CASSLVGRSGETQYF.

This clone has a handful of counts. The gene calls are TRBV11-3 and TRBJ2-7, with D possibly being TRBD2 (5 bases). The CDR3 is made up of 14 amino acids. Trimming stripped 8 bases from V and 0 bases from J, with 14 bases between. CDR1 and CDR2 (germline): SGHNT, YENEEA. The CDR3 nucleotides are TGTGCCAGCGGACTCCAGCATCTCTCCTACGAGCAGTACTTC. As protein: CASGLQHLSYEQYF.

The rearrangement uses TRBV30 and TRBJ1-2; tentatively, D is TRBD1 (6 bases). V lost 3 bases and J 5 bases, leaving 7 bases between the germline ends. The germline CDR1 and CDR2 sequences are GTSNPN and SVGIG (reference sequence). The length of the CDR3 is 11 residues. In DNA form, the CDR3 reads TGTGCCTGGAGGAGGGGGTATGGCTACACCTTC. Encoded protein: CAWRRGYGYTF.

This rearrangement joins TRBV11-3 to TRBJ2-5, with 7 positions matching TRBD2. Germline CDR1 reads SGHNT; CDR2 reads YENEEA. V shed 5 bases and J 2 bases; nucleotides not matched to a gene: 8. This CDR3 is built from 15 residues. The DNA for the CDR3 is TGTGCCAGCAGCCCCAATGGGGGGGGGCAAGAGACCCAGTACTTC. This translates into CASSPNGGGQETQYF.

J is TRBJ1-2 and V is TRBV6-1; TRBD1 is a possible D gene (5 bases). The CDR3 totals 14 residues. V lost 0 bases and J 4 bases, leaving 9 bases between the germline ends. Per the germline V gene, CDR1 is MNHNS and CDR2 is SASEGT. Here the CDR3 reads CASSEAGRLYGYTF. CDR3 nucleotides: TGTGCCAGCAGTGAAGCGGGACGGCTCTATGGCTACACCTTC.

The chain is built from TRBV9 and TRBJ2-5; D gene unclear. The germline gives CDR1 SGDLS, CDR2 YYNGEE. V was trimmed by 0 bases and J by 4 bases, leaving 10 bases between them. This CDR3 region has 14 residues. The CDR3 loop is CASSVESTGETQYF. The CDR3 DNA reads TGTGCCAGCAGCGTAGAGAGTACGGGAGAGACCCAGTACTTC. The full variable domain, its missing parts supplied by reference TRBV9 and TRBJ2-5, is DSGVTQTPKHLITATGQRVTLRCSPRSGDLSVYWYQQSLDQGLQFLIQYYNGEERAKGNILERFSAQQFPDLHSELNLSSLELGDSALYFCASSVESTGETQYFGPGTRLLVL.

This clone has only a few counts. The V call is TRBV5-1, the J call TRBJ2-7; 7 bases are shared with TRBD1. Losses at the gene ends were 4 bases for V and 7 bases for J; bases not matched to a gene: 11. This CDR3 contains 14 residues. Germline values: CDR1 SGHRS, CDR2 YFSETQ. The chain's CDR3 is CASSMDGQALEQYF. The CDR3 DNA reads TGCGCCAGCAGCATGGACGGACAGGCGCTGGAGCAGTACTTC.

This clone was detected once. The chain recombines TRBV6-5 with TRBJ2-7; D is perhaps TRBD1 (6 bases). This CDR3 region has 14 residues. Trimming stripped 5 bases from V and 3 bases from J, with 14 bases between. CDR1 is MNHEY and CDR2 is SVGAGI in the germline V gene. The CDR3 loop reads CASSTTGLGYEQYF. CDR3 bases: TGTGCCAGCAGTACCACAGGGTTGGGCTACGAGCAGTACTTC.

This clone was recorded once. V is TRBV4-2 and J is TRBJ1-1, with no clear D. The ends were cut back, 2 bases at V and 7 bases at J, with 14 bases in the middle. The CDR3 contains 14 residues. Germline loops: CDR1 LGHNA, CDR2 YNFKEQ. CDR3: CASSQRSRRYEAFF. As DNA, the CDR3 is TGTGCCAGCAGCCAAAGATCTAGGCGGTATGAAGCTTTCTTT.